The 9 T cell receptor beta chains below come from one sample, sequenced in a study of shared clonotypes between healthy human individuals. Sequencing used immunoSEQ multiplex PCR; TCRdb keeps in-frame clones, though not all of them. The profile shows 2 million to 2.5 million clones, 95% of them singletons. The sequencing input was naive CD4+ T cells sorted from blood. Sample subset: CD45RA+ positively selected. Source of these receptors: a man younger than 30 in good health.

The V gene is TRBV28, the J gene TRBJ2-3; the D gene is possibly TRBD1 (6 bases). Per the germline V gene, CDR1 is MDHEN and CDR2 is SYDVKM. The CDR3 consists of 16 residues. Trimming removed 5 bases at V and 0 bases at J, with 15 bases between. The CDR3 reads CASSITWTASTDTQYF. In nucleotides, the CDR3 is TGTGCCAGCAGTATCACATGGACAGCTAGCACAGATACGCAGTATTTT. The whole variable domain, remainder taken from reference TRBV28 and TRBJ2-3, is DVKVTQSSRYLVKRTGEKVFLECVQDMDHENMFWYRQDPGLGLRLIYFSYDVKMKEKGDIPEGYSVSREKKERFSLILESASTNQTSMYLCASSITWTASTDTQYFGPGTRLTVL.

CDR3 nucleotides: TGTGCCAGCAGCTTAGGGGTCGGGGGCCAAGAGACCCAGTACTTC. Protein sequence: CASSLGVGGQETQYF. The gene calls are TRBV11-3 and TRBJ2-5, with D perhaps TRBD2 (6 bases). CDR3 length: 15 residues. V was shortened by 1 base and J by 1 base, with 10 bases between the two germline ends. Germline CDR1 SGHNT, CDR2 YENEEA.

This clone was counted a single time. This chain connects TRBV4-1 to TRBJ1-2; D not resolved. Germline-derived CDR1 and CDR2 are MGHRA and YSYEKL. The V end was cut by 3 bases, the J end by 0 bases, with 14 bases between. This CDR3 comprises 16 residues. CDR3 DNA: TGCGCCAGCAGCCACCCCAAGGCGAGCTCTAACTATGGCTACACCTTC. Translating gives CASSHPKASSNYGYTF.

The genes are TRBV5-1 and TRBJ2-3; TRBD1 aligns across 7 bases. CDR1 and CDR2 (germline): SGHRS, YFSETQ. This CDR3 spans 12 amino acids. Trimming removed 7 bases from V and 4 bases from J; junction bases left unmatched: 3. The CDR3: CASGDRSDTQYF. CDR3 DNA sequence: TGCGCCAGCGGGGACAGATCAGATACGCAGTATTTT. Full variable domain (outside the CDR3, taken from reference TRBV5-1 and TRBJ2-3): KAGVTQTPRYLIKTRGQQVTLSCSPISGHRSVSWYQQTPGQGLQFLFEYFSETQRNKGNFPGRFSGRQFSNSRSEMNVSTLELGDSALYLCASGDRSDTQYFGPGTRLTVL.

The chain employs TRBV4-3 and TRBJ2-1, with 7 bases matching TRBD2. Germline V gene data show CDR1 as LGHNA and CDR2 as YSLEER. The CDR3 contains 15 residues. The junction had 8 bases not matched to a gene; V was cut back by 0 bases and J by 9 bases. DNA of the CDR3: TGCGCCAGCAGCCAAGATTTCGGGGGGAGTGGTGAGCAGTTCTTC. It is translated as CASSQDFGGSGEQFF.

The chain uses TRBV27 and TRBJ1-1, with D possibly matching TRBD1 (6 bases). V was pared by 6 bases and J by 11 bases, with 25 bases between. The CDR3 extends over 15 amino acids. From germline, CDR1 is MNHEY and CDR2 SMNVEV (reference sequence). CDR3 protein: CASSPQGRGPSRAFF. CDR3 nucleotides: TGTGCCAGCAGCCCACAGGGCCGGGGGCCCAGTCGCGCTTTCTTT.

This chain uses TRBV25-1 with TRBJ2-3; TRBD2 might be the D (7 bases). The CDR3 spans 15 residues. With 3 bases removed from V and 5 bases from J, the gap between germline ends came to 15 bases. Germline V CDR1 and CDR2: MGHDK, SYGVNS. The CDR3: CASSETRGAGDTQYF. The CDR3 DNA reads TGTGCCAGCAGTGAGACACGGGGGGCCGGAGATACGCAGTATTTT.

Worth noting for this clone: The same CDR3 is also encoded by other DNA sequences in this sample. The chain carries TRBV10-3 and TRBJ2-7, with TRBD1 matching 7 bases. The germline V gene has CDR1 ENHRY and CDR2 SYGVKD. V shed 3 bases and J 1 base; nucleotides not matched to a gene: 3. The CDR3 has 14 amino acids. The CDR3 loop reads CAISDPGQSYEQYF. The CDR3 region has the DNA TGTGCCATCAGTGATCCGGGACAGTCCTACGAGCAGTACTTC.

The chain combines TRBV15 with TRBJ2-5, with TRBD2 matching 8 bases. Trimming cost V 0 bases and J 2 bases; bases outside gene matches: 5. Germline V gene lookup returns CDR1 LNHNV and CDR2 YYDKDF (reference sequence). The CDR3 extends over 16 amino acids. CDR3 nucleotides: TGTGCCACCAGCAGAGATCGGCGGGGGGCGCAAGAGACCCAGTACTTC. Translating it yields CATSRDRRGAQETQYF.